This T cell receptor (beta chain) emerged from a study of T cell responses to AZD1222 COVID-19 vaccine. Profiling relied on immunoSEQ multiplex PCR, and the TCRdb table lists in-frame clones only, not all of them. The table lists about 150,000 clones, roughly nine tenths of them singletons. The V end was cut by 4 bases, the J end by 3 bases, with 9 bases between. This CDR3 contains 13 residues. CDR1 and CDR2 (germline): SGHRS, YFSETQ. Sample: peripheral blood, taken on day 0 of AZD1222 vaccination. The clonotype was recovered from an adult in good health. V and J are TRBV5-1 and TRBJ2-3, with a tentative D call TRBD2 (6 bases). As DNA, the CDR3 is TGCGCCAGCAGCGCCAGCGGGACAGATACGCAGTATTTT. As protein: CASSASGTDTQYF.